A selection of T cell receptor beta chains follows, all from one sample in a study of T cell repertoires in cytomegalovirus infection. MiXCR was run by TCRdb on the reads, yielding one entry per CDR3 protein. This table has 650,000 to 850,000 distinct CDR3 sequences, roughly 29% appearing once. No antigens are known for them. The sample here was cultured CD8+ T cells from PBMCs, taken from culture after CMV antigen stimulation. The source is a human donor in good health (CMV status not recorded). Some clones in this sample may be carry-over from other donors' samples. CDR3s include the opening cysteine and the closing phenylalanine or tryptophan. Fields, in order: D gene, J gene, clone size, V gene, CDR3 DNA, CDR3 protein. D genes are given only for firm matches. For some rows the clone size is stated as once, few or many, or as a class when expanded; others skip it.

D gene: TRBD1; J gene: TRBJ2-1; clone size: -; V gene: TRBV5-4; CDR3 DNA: TGTGCCAGCAGCTTTACAGGGGAAGTGGGTAATGAGCAGTTCTTC; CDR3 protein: CASSFTGEVGNEQFF
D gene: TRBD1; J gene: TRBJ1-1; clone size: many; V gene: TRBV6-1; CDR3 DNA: TGTGCCAGCAGGGGCGACAGGGCCACTGAAGCTTTCTTT; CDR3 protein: CASRGDRATEAFF
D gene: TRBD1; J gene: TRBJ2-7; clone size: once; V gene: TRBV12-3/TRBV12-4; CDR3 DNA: TGTGCCAGCAGCCGGACAGGGTCCGCGGACGAGCAGTACTTC; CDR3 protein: CASSRTGSADEQYF
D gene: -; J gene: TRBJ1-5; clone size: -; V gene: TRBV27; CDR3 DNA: TGTGCCAGCAGTTTATGGGGAACAGATCAGCCCCAGCATTTT; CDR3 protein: CASSLWGTDQPQHF
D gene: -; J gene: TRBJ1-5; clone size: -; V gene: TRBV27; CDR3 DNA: TGTGCCAGCAGTTTATGGGGTTATAGCAATCAGCCCCAGCATTTT; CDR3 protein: CASSLWGYSNQPQHF
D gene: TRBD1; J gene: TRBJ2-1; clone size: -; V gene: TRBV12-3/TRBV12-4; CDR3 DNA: TGTGCCAGCAGTTTAGGATACAGGGGCCAGGATGAGCAGTTCTTC; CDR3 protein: CASSLGYRGQDEQFF
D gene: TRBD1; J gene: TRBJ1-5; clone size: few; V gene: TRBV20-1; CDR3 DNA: TGCAGTGCTAGGGGTTCAGGGGGCTCCAATCAGCCCCAGCATTTT; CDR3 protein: CSARGSGGSNQPQHF
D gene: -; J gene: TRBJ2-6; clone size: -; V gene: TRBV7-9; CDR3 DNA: TGTGCCAGCAGCCCCCCCCTTTCGGGGAAAGACTCTGGGGCCAACGTCCTGACTTTC; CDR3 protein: CASSPPLSGKDSGANVLTF
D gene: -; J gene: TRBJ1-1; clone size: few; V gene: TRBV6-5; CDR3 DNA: TGTGCCAGCAGTTACTCGCATGTCGGGAACACTGAAGCTTTCTTT; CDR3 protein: CASSYSHVGNTEAFF
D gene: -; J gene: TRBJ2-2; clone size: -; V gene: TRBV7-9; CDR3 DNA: TGTGCCAGCAGCCCCCTAGGTGTCGAGCTGTTTTTT; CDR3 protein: CASSPLGVELFF
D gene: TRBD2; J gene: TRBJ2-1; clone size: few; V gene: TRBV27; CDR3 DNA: TGTGCCAGCAGTTTGGGGGGGGTTAGTGAGCAGTTCTTC; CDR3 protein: CASSLGGVSEQFF
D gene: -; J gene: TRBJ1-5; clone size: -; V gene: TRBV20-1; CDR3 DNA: TGCAGTGCTGGCCGGGACACAAATCAGCCCCAGCATTTT; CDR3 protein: CSAGRDTNQPQHF
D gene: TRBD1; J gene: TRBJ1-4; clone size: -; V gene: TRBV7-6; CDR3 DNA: TGTGCCAGCAGCTTAGCGGACAGGGGGGAAAAACTGTTTTTT; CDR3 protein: CASSLADRGEKLFF
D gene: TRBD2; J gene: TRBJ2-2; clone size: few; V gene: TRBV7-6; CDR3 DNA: TGTGCCAGCACCGGGGGGAGGGACAACACCGGGGAGCTGTTTTTT; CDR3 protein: CASTGGRDNTGELFF
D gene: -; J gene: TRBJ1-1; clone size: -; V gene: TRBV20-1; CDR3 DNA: TGCAGTGACTCAAAAGGGGGGCGGAACACTGAAGCTTTCTTT; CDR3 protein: CSDSKGGRNTEAFF
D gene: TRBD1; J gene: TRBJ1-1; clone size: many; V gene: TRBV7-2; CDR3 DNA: TGTGCCAGCAGCTTATTTGGACAGGGCCCCCTGAACACTGAAGCTTTCTTT; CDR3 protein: CASSLFGQGPLNTEAFF
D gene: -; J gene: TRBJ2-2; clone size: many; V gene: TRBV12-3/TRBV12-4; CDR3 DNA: TGTGCCAGCAGTGATAACTCGGGCGCGTGGGGGCCCGGGGAGCTGTTTTTT; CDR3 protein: CASSDNSGAWGPGELFF
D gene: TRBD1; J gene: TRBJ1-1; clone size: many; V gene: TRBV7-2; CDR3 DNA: TGTGCCAGCAGCTTAACCACAGGGGGGAACACTGAAGCTTTCTTT; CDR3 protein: CASSLTTGGNTEAFF
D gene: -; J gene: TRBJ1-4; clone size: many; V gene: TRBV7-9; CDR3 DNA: TGTGCCAGCAGCCCGCCGACAGGCCTTAATGAAAAACTGTTTTTT; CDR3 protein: CASSPPTGLNEKLFF
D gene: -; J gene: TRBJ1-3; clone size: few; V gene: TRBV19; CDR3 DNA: TGTGCCAGTAGTATAGAGGGGACTGAGCTCGACACCATATATTTT; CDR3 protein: CASSIEGTELDTIYF
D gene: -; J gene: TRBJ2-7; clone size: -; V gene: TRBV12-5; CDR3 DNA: TGTGCTAGTGGTGCCTACAGGGCAGGCACCTACGAGCAGTACTTC; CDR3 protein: CASGAYRAGTYEQYF
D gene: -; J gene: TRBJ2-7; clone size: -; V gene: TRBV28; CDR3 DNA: TGTGCCAGCAGTTTTATCGGGGATGGGCAGTACTTC; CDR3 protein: CASSFIGDGQYF
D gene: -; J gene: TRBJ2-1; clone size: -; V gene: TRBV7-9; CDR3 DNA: TGTGCCAGCAGCTTAGTAAGGGATGAGCAGTTCTTC; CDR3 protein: CASSLVRDEQFF
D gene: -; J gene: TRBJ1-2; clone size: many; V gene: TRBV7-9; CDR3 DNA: TGTGCCAGCAGCTCAACCCCGCCGGACATCTATGGCTACACCTTC; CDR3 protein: CASSSTPPDIYGYTF
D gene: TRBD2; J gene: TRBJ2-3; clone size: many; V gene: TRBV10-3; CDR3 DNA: TGTGCCATCAGCCGGACTAGCGGCACAGATACGCAGTATTTT; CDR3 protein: CAISRTSGTDTQYF
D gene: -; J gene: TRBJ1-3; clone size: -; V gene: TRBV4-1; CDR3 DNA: TGCGCCAGCAGCCAAGTAATGGGACCGTTATCTGGAAACACCATATATTTT; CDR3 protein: CASSQVMGPLSGNTIYF
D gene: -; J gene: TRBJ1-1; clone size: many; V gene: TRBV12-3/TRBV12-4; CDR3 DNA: TGTGCCAGCAGTCTTGACACAAATGAAGCTTTCTTT; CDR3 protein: CASSLDTNEAFF
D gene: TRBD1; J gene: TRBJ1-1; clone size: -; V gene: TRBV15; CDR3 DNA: TGTGCCACCAGCAGAGGGACAGGGGCCTTTCACACTGAAGCTTTCTTT; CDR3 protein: CATSRGTGAFHTEAFF
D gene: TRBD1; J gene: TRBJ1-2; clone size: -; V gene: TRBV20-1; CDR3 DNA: TGCAGTGCTCCGACCGGGACAGGGGCTAACTATGGCTACACCTTC; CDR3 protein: CSAPTGTGANYGYTF
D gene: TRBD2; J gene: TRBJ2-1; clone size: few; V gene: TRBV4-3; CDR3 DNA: TGCGCCAGCAACCAGCTAGCGGGGGACGTACGGCAGTTCTTC; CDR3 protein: CASNQLAGDVRQFF
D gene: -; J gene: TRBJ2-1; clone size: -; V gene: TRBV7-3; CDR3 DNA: TGTGCCAGCAGCTTAGTGATTAGCTCCTACAATGAGCAGTTCTTC; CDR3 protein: CASSLVISSYNEQFF
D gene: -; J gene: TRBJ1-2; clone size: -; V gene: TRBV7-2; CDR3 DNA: TGTGCCAGCAGCTCTACGAATTCCAGAGGGCAAACTAACTATGGCTACACCTTC; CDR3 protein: CASSSTNSRGQTNYGYTF
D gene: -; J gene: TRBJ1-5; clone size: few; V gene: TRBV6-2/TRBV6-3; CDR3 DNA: TGTGCCAGCAGCCACCCGGGGGGACTGGGCAATCAGCCCCAGCATTTT; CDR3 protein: CASSHPGGLGNQPQHF
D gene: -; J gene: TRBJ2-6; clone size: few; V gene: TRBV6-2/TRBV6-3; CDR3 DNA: TGTGCCAGCAGCCCTTCGGTCTCTGGGGCCAACGTCCTGACTTTC; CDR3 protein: CASSPSVSGANVLTF
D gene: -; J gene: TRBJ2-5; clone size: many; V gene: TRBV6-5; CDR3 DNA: TGTGCCAGCAGTTATCGGACGTCCGGGGAGACCCAGTACTTC; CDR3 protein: CASSYRTSGETQYF
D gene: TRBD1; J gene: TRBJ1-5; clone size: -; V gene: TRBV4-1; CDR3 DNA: TGCGCCAGCGGACAGGGAGCCAACGATAATCAGCCCCAGCATTTT; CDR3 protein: CASGQGANDNQPQHF
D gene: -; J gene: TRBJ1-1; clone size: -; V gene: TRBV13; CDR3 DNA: TGTGCCAGCAGCTCCAACCCCAGGGATACTGAAGCTTTCTTT; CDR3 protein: CASSSNPRDTEAFF
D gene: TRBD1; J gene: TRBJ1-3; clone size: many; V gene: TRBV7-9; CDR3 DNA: TGTGCCAGCAGCTGGACAGGGTTCTCTGGAAACACCATATATTTT; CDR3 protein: CASSWTGFSGNTIYF
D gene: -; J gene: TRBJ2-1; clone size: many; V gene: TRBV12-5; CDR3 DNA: TGTGCTAGTGGCGGACCCTGGAGCTCCTACAATGAGCAGTTCTTC; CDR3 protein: CASGGPWSSYNEQFF
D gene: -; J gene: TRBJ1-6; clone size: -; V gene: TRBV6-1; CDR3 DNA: TGTGCCAGCAGTCAAGGGGGTAATTCACCCCTCCACTTT; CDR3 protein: CASSQGGNSPLHF